The 24 T cell receptor beta chains reported below all come from one sample, sequenced in a study of T cell changes during pregnancy in multiple sclerosis (dated by TCRdb to the late 2010s). Libraries came from the immunoSEQ multiplex PCR assay. In TCRdb, the immuneACCESS table is reduced to in-frame sequences with V and J assigned. These tables do not hold every clone; where another copy was compared, an unresolved V gene accounts for under half, and the others remain unexplained. The sample has some 60,000 clones on record, roughly nine tenths of them singletons. The ten biggest clones cover 2.5% to 4% of the sample. The source was peripheral blood, collected in the first trimester of pregnancy. These receptors were collected from a female donor in good health, enrolled as a control in a pregnancy study.

V gene TRBV29-1 combines with J gene TRBJ2-5; possible D gene TRBD1, 6 bases. CDR3 size: 13 residues. The germline V and J ends were trimmed by 3 bases and 5 bases, with 13 bases remaining between them. Germline V gene sequence: CDR1 SQVTM, CDR2 ANQGSEA. CDR3 DNA: TGCAGCGTTGACCGGGCAGGGGTCGAGACCCAGTACTTC. Translating gives CSVDRAGVETQYF. Drawing the rest from reference TRBV29-1 and TRBJ2-5, the complete variable domain is SAVISQKPSRDICQRGTSLTIQCQVDSQVTMMFWYRQQPGQSLTLIATANQGSEATYESGFVIDKFPISRPNLTFSTLTVSNMSPEDSSIYLCSVDRAGVETQYFGPGTRLLVL.

The chain combines TRBV7-3 with TRBJ2-1; 7 bases are shared with TRBD1. J was trimmed by 4 bases and V by 6 bases; bases with no gene match: 9. This CDR3 is 15 amino acids long. CDR1 is SGHTA and CDR2 is FQGTGA in the germline V gene. CDR3 protein: CASSSQGPAYNEQFF. In DNA, the CDR3 is TGTGCCAGCAGTTCACAGGGGCCAGCGTACAATGAGCAGTTCTTC.

There are a few counts of this clone. The chain carries TRBV9 and TRBJ1-4; 7 bases agree with TRBD1. With 5 bases clipped from V and 4 bases from J, the junction kept 5 bases outside the gene matches. CDR1 is SGDLS and CDR2 is YYNGEE in the germline V gene. The CDR3 consists of 14 residues. The CDR3 DNA is TGTGCCAGCAGAGGGACAGATATTAATGAAAAACTGTTTTTT. It codes for CASRGTDINEKLFF. The full variable domain, completed using reference TRBV9 and TRBJ1-4, is DSGVTQTPKHLITATGQRVTLRCSPRSGDLSVYWYQQSLDQGLQFLIQYYNGEERAKGNILERFSAQQFPDLHSELNLSSLELGDSALYFCASRGTDINEKLFFGSGTQLSVL.

Turning to this clone: Germline and junction disagree at one end, which may indicate a read error. The chain is built from TRBV10-3 and TRBJ2-3, with unresolved D. Germline CDR1 is ENHRY and CDR2 is SYGVKD. CDR3 length: 12 residues. The CDR3 is CASSPSTDTQYF. CDR3 in DNA: TGTGCCAGCAGTCCTAGCACAGATACGCAGTATTTT.

The rearrangement joins TRBV4-2 to TRBJ2-1, with 9 bases lining up with TRBD2. This CDR3 is 17 amino acids long. V trimming: 0 bases; J trimming: 4 bases; junction bases outside the gene matches: 7. Germline V CDR1 and CDR2: LGHNA, YNFKEQ. In DNA, the CDR3 is TGTGCCAGCAGCCAAGAACCAGCGGGGGGCCCGTACAATGAGCAGTTCTTC. Amino acids: CASSQEPAGGPYNEQFF.

The chain uses TRBV7-2 and TRBJ2-1; D is possibly TRBD2 (5 bases). The V end was cut by 3 bases, the J end by 0 bases, with 9 bases between. CDR3 length equals 15 residues. The V gene's germline CDR1 is SGHTA and CDR2 FQGNSA. CDR3 sequence: CASSFTSSSYNEQFF. The CDR3 DNA reads TGTGCCAGCAGCTTTACTAGTAGCTCCTACAATGAGCAGTTCTTC.

This chain connects TRBV27 to TRBJ1-1; TRBD1 agrees at 7 bases. V lost 8 bases and J lost 6; bases outside the gene matches: 18. This CDR3 comprises 16 residues. Per germline, CDR1 MNHEY and CDR2 SMNVEV (reference sequence). The CDR3 is CASFTPFRLDRAEAFF. In nucleotides, the CDR3 is TGTGCCAGCTTTACCCCATTTCGTCTTGACAGGGCTGAAGCTTTCTTT.

The gene calls are TRBV5-1 and TRBJ1-1; weak D call: TRBD1 (5 bases). CDR3 length equals 14 residues. Germline V gene data show CDR1 as SGHRS and CDR2 as YFSETQ. V was trimmed by 7 bases and J by 3 bases, leaving 16 bases between them. The CDR3 DNA follows: TGCGCCAGCGCCTCTCTCCAGGGTGACACTGAAGCTTTCTTT. This gives the protein CASASLQGDTEAFF. The full variable domain, with the rest looked up from reference TRBV5-1 and TRBJ1-1, is KAGVTQTPRYLIKTRGQQVTLSCSPISGHRSVSWYQQTPGQGLQFLFEYFSETQRNKGNFPGRFSGRQFSNSRSEMNVSTLELGDSALYLCASASLQGDTEAFFGQGTRLTVV.

This clone was counted a few times. This chain connects TRBV5-4 to TRBJ2-7; 11 positions agree with TRBD1. CDR1 is SGHNT, CDR2 YYREEE, per germline (reference sequence). Trimming removed 3 bases from V and 7 bases from J; junction bases left unmatched: 3. The length of the CDR3 is 13 residues. CDR3 sequence (DNA): TGTGCCAGCAGCTGGACAGGGGGCCAGGAGCAGTACTTC. Encoded protein: CASSWTGGQEQYF.

The CDR3 loop reads CASSLGGFGANVLTF. CDR3 in DNA: TGTGCCAGTAGCCTGGGGGGATTTGGGGCCAACGTCCTGACTTTC. The chain couples TRBV19 to TRBJ2-6; D possibly corresponds to TRBD2 (6 bases). Germline-derived CDR1 and CDR2 are LNHDA and SQIVND (reference sequence). The CDR3 loop spans 15 amino acids. V dropped 6 bases and J dropped 3 bases, with 12 bases sitting between them.

The rearrangement joins TRBV19 to TRBJ1-2, with D perhaps TRBD1 (5 bases). Trimming removed 5 bases from V and 7 bases from J, with 8 bases in between. Looked up from germline, CDR1 is LNHDA and CDR2 is SQIVND (reference sequence). This CDR3 is 11 amino acids long. DNA of the CDR3: TGTGCCAGTAGTTCGGGGGGTGGCTACACCTTC. It yields the protein CASSSGGGYTF.

The chain recombines TRBV6-1 with TRBJ1-6, with 8 bases fitting TRBD1. After removal of 1 base from V and 8 bases from J, the junction contained 1 base not matched to a gene. This CDR3 contains 14 residues. Germline V gives CDR1 MNHNS, CDR2 SASEGT. As DNA, the CDR3 is TGTGCCAGCAGTGAAGGGACAGGGTATTCACCCCTCCACTTT. It encodes CASSEGTGYSPLHF.

The rearrangement links TRBV5-1 to TRBJ1-2; a weak D match, TRBD1 (6 bases). The CDR3 has 14 residues. The germline gives CDR1 SGHRS, CDR2 YFSETQ. V was trimmed by 7 bases and J by 7 bases, leaving 20 bases between them. The CDR3 nucleotides are TGCGCCAGCGCTATCGGGACACCAGAACGTGGCTACACCTTC. It codes for CASAIGTPERGYTF.

CDR3 sequence: CASSPTGSYEQYF. DNA of the CDR3: TGTGCCAGCTCCCCGACAGGGTCCTACGAGCAGTACTTC. V and J are TRBV18 and TRBJ2-7; the match to TRBD1 covers 7 bases. Per the germline V gene, CDR1 is KGHSH and CDR2 is LQKENI. Unmatched junction bases numbered 3, after V lost 6 bases and J lost 1 base. CDR3 length equals 13 residues.

This rearrangement joins TRBV5-6 to TRBJ2-1; 7 bases match TRBD2. The germline gives CDR1 SGHDT, CDR2 YYEEEE. V trimming: 0 bases; J trimming: 4 bases; junction bases outside the gene matches: 7. The CDR3 has 16 residues. The CDR3 region has the DNA TGTGCCAGCAGCTTGGTGGGGGAGGGCCGGTACAATGAGCAGTTCTTC. Translated: CASSLVGEGRYNEQFF.

The rearrangement links TRBV7-9 to TRBJ1-4; TRBD1 aligns across 7 bases. The J segment lost 4 bases and the V segment lost 5 bases, leaving 4 bases of the junction unmatched. Germline-derived CDR1 and CDR2 are SEHNR and FQNEAQ (reference sequence). The CDR3 consists of 14 residues. In DNA form, the CDR3 reads TGTGCCAGCAGCCTGGGGACAGATAATGAAAAACTGTTTTTT. Translated, it gives CASSLGTDNEKLFF. The complete variable domain, with remaining parts taken from reference TRBV7-9 and TRBJ1-4, reads DTGVSQNPRHKITKRGQNVTFRCDPISEHNRLYWYRQTLGQGPEFLTYFQNEAQLEKSRLLSDRFSAERPKGSFSTLEIQRTEQGDSAMYLCASSLGTDNEKLFFGSGTQLSVL.

The V call is TRBV7-9, the J call TRBJ2-7; 10 bases are shared with TRBD1. CDR1 and CDR2 from the germline V gene are SEHNR and FQNEAQ (reference sequence). The CDR3 spans 14 residues. The junction had 6 bases not matched to a gene; V was cut back by 5 bases and J by 5 bases. The CDR3 DNA follows: TGTGCCAGCAGCCCAGAGGGACAGGGGAACGAGCAGTACTTC. Its translation is CASSPEGQGNEQYF.

The chain joins TRBV19 to TRBJ1-5, with D possibly matching TRBD1 (6 bases). This CDR3 region has 16 residues. CDR1 is LNHDA and CDR2 is SQIVND in the germline V gene (reference sequence). V lost 5 bases to trimming and J lost 1 base, with 15 bases between them. DNA for the CDR3: TGTGCCAGTAGTCCGACAGGCCCCGGGAGCAATCAGCCCCAGCATTTT. Its translation: CASSPTGPGSNQPQHF.

The gene calls are TRBV6-5 and TRBJ2-5; weak D call: TRBD1 (6 bases). The CDR3 covers 14 residues. Deletions cut 7 bases from V and 0 bases from J, with 12 bases between. Germline V lookup: CDR1 MNHEY, CDR2 SVGAGI. CDR3: CASTAQGYQETQYF. The CDR3 coding sequence is TGTGCCAGCACCGCACAGGGATACCAAGAGACCCAGTACTTC.

The chain links TRBV28 to TRBJ1-5, with D possibly matching TRBD1 (6 bases). CDR1 and CDR2 (germline): MDHEN, SYDVKM. Between the trimmed V and J ends, which lost 3 bases and 4 bases, there was a span of 10 bases. This CDR3 is 14 amino acids long. CDR3 DNA: TGTGCCAGCAGTTTGGGGCAGGGGAATCAGCCCCAGCATTTT. It translates to CASSLGQGNQPQHF. Based on the CDR3 plus reference TRBV28 and TRBJ1-5, the full variable domain is DVKVTQSSRYLVKRTGEKVFLECVQDMDHENMFWYRQDPGLGLRLIYFSYDVKMKEKGDIPEGYSVSREKKERFSLILESASTNQTSMYLCASSLGQGNQPQHFGDGTRLSIL.

The rearrangement uses TRBV5-1 and TRBJ2-1; 7 bases fit TRBD2. The CDR3 consists of 14 residues. The germline V gene has CDR1 SGHRS and CDR2 YFSETQ. The V and J ends lost 7 bases and 6 bases, in that order; junction bases with no gene match: 10. The CDR3 spells CASLLGEGLNEQFF. CDR3 coding DNA: TGCGCCAGCCTCCTTGGGGAGGGTCTCAATGAGCAGTTCTTC.

The chain employs TRBV19 and TRBJ1-3; D gene uncertain. This CDR3 is built from 14 residues. The germline V gene encodes CDR1 LNHDA and CDR2 SQIVND (reference sequence). Trimming shortened V by 5 bases and J by 4 bases, and 12 bases separated the two germline ends. CDR3 amino acids: CASSFGPYGNTIYF. The CDR3 DNA reads TGTGCCAGTAGTTTCGGTCCCTACGGAAACACCATATATTTT.

The J gene is TRBJ2-1, the V gene TRBV7-2, with D tentatively TRBD2 (6 bases). Trimming removed 0 bases at V and 7 bases at J, with 10 bases between. Per germline, CDR1 SGHTA and CDR2 FQGNSA. The CDR3 has 14 amino acids. CDR3 coding DNA: TGTGCCAGCAGCTTAGCGCGGGAACAGAATGAGCAGTTCTTC. This gives the protein CASSLAREQNEQFF. Using reference TRBV7-2 and TRBJ2-1 for the parts outside the CDR3, the full variable domain is GAGVSQSPSNKVTEKGKDVELRCDPISGHTALYWYRQSLGQGLEFLIYFQGNSAPDKSGLPSDRFSAERTGGSVSTLTIQRTQQEDSAVYLCASSLAREQNEQFFGPGTRLTVL.

V and J are TRBV6-5 and TRBJ1-5; D might be TRBD1 (6 bases). The CDR3 loop spans 14 amino acids. Trimming stripped 5 bases from V and 9 bases from J, with 17 bases between. Germline V gene data show CDR1 as MNHEY and CDR2 as SVGAGI. DNA of the CDR3: TGTGCCAGCAGTCACCTTGGACAGTCCGTGCCCCAGCATTTT. This encodes CASSHLGQSVPQHF.